Listed here are 18 T cell receptor beta chains from one sample, sequenced in a study of T cell clonality in common variable immunodeficiency. The protocol was immunoSEQ multiplex PCR, while the TCRdb copy is restricted to in-frame clones and leaves out a portion. The sample shows 35,000 to 50,000 clones, none of them appearing just once. The specimen was peripheral blood mononuclear cells. The receptors here all came from a person aged 18 to 75 in good health.

The sample holds many counts of this clone. CDR3 in amino acids: CASSEAKGPYEQYF. CDR3 bases read: TGTGCCAGCAGTGAAGCAAAGGGCCCCTACGAG. This chain joins TRBV2 and TRBJ2-7; D gene ambiguous. Read coverage stops 3 residues before the CDR3 terminus; the germline J gene supplies the remainder. V lost 0 bases to trimming and J lost 2 bases, with 8 bases between them. CDR3 size: 14 residues. Germline V lookup: CDR1 SNHLY, CDR2 FYNNEI.

On this clone: The read gets to within 3 residues of the CDR3 end, and the germline J gene fills in the rest. The chain joins TRBV7-9 to TRBJ2-1, with D possibly TRBD2 on 6 matching bases. V was cut by 1 base and J by 5 bases, with 12 bases left in between. This CDR3 is built from 15 residues. The germline CDR1 and CDR2 sequences are SEHNR and FQNEAQ (reference sequence). CDR3 residues: CASSLGAERDNEQFF. The sequenced CDR3 bases are TGTGCCAGCAGCTTAGGGGCTGAGCGGGACAATGAG.

As concerns this clone: The read gets to within 3 residues of the CDR3 end, and the germline J gene fills in the rest. The genes are TRBV5-1 and TRBJ1-2; 8 positions match TRBD1. V shed 0 bases, J shed 5 bases, and the junction held 15 bases outside the gene matches. The CDR3 sequence is 18 residues long. Germline loops: CDR1 SGHRS, CDR2 YFSETQ. The CDR3 spells CASSLGGQGTSSGYGYTF. Partial CDR3 DNA: TGCGCCAGCAGCTTGGGAGGACAGGGAACATCTTCGGGTTATGGC.

The table lists this clone with many counts. CDR3 bases read: TGTGCCAGCAGCTTAGCCGCTGGGGGACTAGCCTTCAATGAG. Its translation is CASSLAAGGLAFNE. The entire CDR3 protein reads CASSLAAGGLAFNEQFF. The rearrangement joins TRBV7-2 to TRBJ2-1, with TRBD2 matching 9 bases. The read falls 3 residues short of the CDR3 end, and the missing part is taken from the germline J gene. This CDR3 is 17 amino acids long. Germline trimming cut 0 bases from V and 6 bases from J; bases unmatched to any gene: 9. Germline V gene sequence: CDR1 SGHTA, CDR2 FQGNSA.

Worth noting for this clone: The read ends 3 residues before the CDR3 terminus; that terminus is restored from the germline J gene. The V gene is TRBV19, the J gene TRBJ1-5, with D possibly TRBD1 on 5 matching bases. Germline CDR1 reads LNHDA; CDR2 reads SQIVND (reference sequence). V dropped 4 bases and J dropped 2 bases, with 18 bases sitting between them. The CDR3 length is 17 residues. The CDR3 DNA, read in part, is TGTGCCAGTAGTAACGGAGGGGCCCTTTTAGGCAATCAGCCC. This sequence encodes CASSNGGALLGNQP. The entire CDR3 protein reads CASSNGGALLGNQPQHF.

This clone has at least ten counts. The read is 3 residues too short to cover the CDR3 end, so that end is filled in from the germline J gene. The chain recombines TRBV12-3 or TRBV12-4 with TRBJ1-4, with D possibly matching TRBD1 (5 bases). CDR3 length: 14 amino acids. Trimming pared 3 bases from V and 7 bases from J, leaving 12 bases between. CDR3 bases read: TGTGCCAGCAGTTTTACCGGGGGGAGTGAAAAA. Translating it yields CASSFTGGSEK. The complete CDR3 reads CASSFTGGSEKLFF.

This clone was counted at least ten times. The covered CDR3 bases are TGTGCCAGTAGGGGACAGGGCTTAGCCAAAAACATT. Amino acids: CASRGQGLAKNI. The whole CDR3 is CASRGQGLAKNIQYF. This chain joins TRBV19 and TRBJ2-4, with 9 bases lining up with TRBD1. The sequenced fragment ends 3 residues before the CDR3 boundary, so the rest is inferred from the germline J gene. With 6 bases clipped from V and 0 bases from J, the junction kept 3 bases outside the gene matches. Germline V gene data show CDR1 as LNHDA and CDR2 as SQIVND (reference sequence). The CDR3 runs to 15 residues.

This clone has at least ten counts. Sequence at one end of the junction differs from germline and may be a read error. From the germline J gene comes the end of the CDR3, since the read stops 3 residues before it. This chain uses TRBV4-2 with TRBJ1-6, with D maybe TRBD1 (5 bases). The germline CDR1 and CDR2 sequences are LGHNA and YNFKEQ. This CDR3 has 15 residues. The CDR3 sequence is CASSRDLQGIKPLHF. The DNA read from the CDR3 is TGCGCCAGCAGCCGAGACCTTCAGGGTATAAAGCCC.

This clone came up many times. Read data end 3 residues before the CDR3 end; the end is taken from the germline J gene. The chain uses TRBV29-1 and TRBJ1-4, with D maybe TRBD1 (6 bases). This CDR3 spans 12 amino acids. Trimming removed 4 bases at V and 8 bases at J, with 11 bases between. CDR1 SQVTM and CDR2 ANQGSEA come from the germline V gene. CDR3 protein: CSVGGGGEKLFF. Incomplete CDR3 DNA: TGCAGCGTTGGAGGTGGGGGCGAAAAA.

This clone turned up a few times. The sequenced fragment ends 3 residues before the CDR3 boundary, so the rest is inferred from the germline J gene. The chain is built from TRBV5-5 and TRBJ2-7; D call uncertain. V was trimmed by 0 bases and J by 5 bases, leaving 12 bases between them. This CDR3 has 14 amino acids. CDR1 SGHKS and CDR2 YYEKEE come from the germline V gene (reference sequence). The part of the CDR3 DNA that was read is TGTGCCAGCAGCTTGGAATACTGGGCCCACGAG. It is translated as CASSLEYWAHE. The complete CDR3 sequence is CASSLEYWAHEQYF.

This clone was seen ten or more times. The CDR3 region is CASSQSPGGDSYEQYF. CDR3 bases read: TGCGCCAGCAGCCAGTCCCCCGGCGGGGACTCCTACGAG. The gene calls are TRBV5-1 and TRBJ2-7, with a tentative D call TRBD2 (6 bases). The read terminates 3 residues before the CDR3 end, so the remaining end is supplied by the germline J gene. Germline V CDR1 and CDR2: SGHRS, YFSETQ. V lost 4 bases and J 0 bases, leaving 17 bases between the germline ends. CDR3 length equals 16 residues.

This clone was observed many times. Read coverage stops 3 residues before the CDR3 terminus; the germline J gene supplies the remainder. The V gene is TRBV7-3, the J gene TRBJ2-3; 8 bases are a match to TRBD2. Germline V gene lookup returns CDR1 SGHTA and CDR2 FQGTGA. CDR3 length equals 18 residues. Losses at the gene ends were 6 bases for V and 4 bases for J; bases not matched to a gene: 18. The DNA read from the CDR3 is TGTGCCAGCAGTCCTCCCGGGACTAGACGGTTTGTCCCAGATACG. This sequence encodes CASSPPGTRRFVPDT. The full CDR3 sequence reads CASSPPGTRRFVPDTQYF.

This clone occurred many times. From the germline J gene comes the end of the CDR3, since the read stops 3 residues before it. V is TRBV11-2 and J is TRBJ2-4; D gene unclear. The CDR3 runs to 14 residues. Germline-derived CDR1 and CDR2 are SGHAT and FQNNGV. The ends were cut back, 5 bases at V and 3 bases at J, with 11 bases in the middle. CDR3 DNA, as far as it was read: TGTGCCAGCAGCCCGAGCCGAGACAAAAACATT. Its translation is CASSPSRDKNI. The entire CDR3 protein reads CASSPSRDKNIQYF.

This clone appeared many times. The CDR3 is cut off 3 residues early in the read; its end comes from the germline J gene. The V call is TRBV19, the J call TRBJ2-7, with 7 positions matching TRBD2. CDR1 and CDR2 (germline): LNHDA, SQIVND (reference sequence). This CDR3 is 17 amino acids long. V trimming: 2 bases; J trimming: 0 bases; junction bases outside the gene matches: 10. CDR3 bases read: TGTGCCAGTAGTATAAGGTACAGCGGGGCCCTCTCCTACGAG. Protein product: CASSIRYSGALSYE. The entire CDR3 reads CASSIRYSGALSYEQYF.

Ten or more counts support this clone. One junction end disagrees with the germline gene, perhaps due to a read error. With the read ending 3 residues before the CDR3 end, the germline J gene is used to fill in that end. V is TRBV4-2 and J is TRBJ1-1; D is ambiguous. The CDR3 has 16 residues. CDR1 is LGHNA, CDR2 YNFKEQ, per germline. The DNA read from the CDR3 is TGCGCCAGCAGCCACAAGCGGAGGACGGAGAACACTGAA. It is translated as CASSHKRRTENTE. The whole CDR3 protein reads CASSHKRRTENTEAFF.

This clone was observed at least ten times. The observed sequence ends 3 residues before the CDR3 terminus, with the missing tail filled in from the germline J gene. The rearrangement joins TRBV5-4 to TRBJ2-7, with TRBD2 matching over 8 bases. Germline V gives CDR1 SGHNT, CDR2 YYREEE (reference sequence). Germline trimming cut 1 base from V and 2 bases from J; bases unmatched to any gene: 5. This CDR3 has 15 amino acids. The CDR3 spells CASSLRGGGTYEQYF. CDR3 bases read: TGTGCCAGCAGCTTGCGGGGGGGAGGGACCTACGAG. The full variable domain, in which reference TRBV5-4 and TRBJ2-7 provide the parts outside the CDR3, is ETGVTQSPTHLIKTRGQQVTLRCSSQSGHNTVSWYQQALGQGPQFIFQYYREEENGRGNFPPRFSGLQFPNYSSELNVNALELDDSALYLCASSLRGGGTYEQYFGPGTRLTVT.

In this sample, this clone turned up many times. The DNA ends 3 residues before the CDR3 does, and the rest of the CDR3 is filled in from the germline J gene. The genes are TRBV7-9 and TRBJ1-4; a weak D match, TRBD1 (6 bases). The CDR3 runs to 14 residues. In germline, CDR1 is SEHNR, CDR2 FQNEAQ (reference sequence). V was clipped by 7 bases and J by 7 bases, with 16 bases between them. This chain's CDR3 is CASTQGGYAEKLFF. The sequenced CDR3 bases are TGTGCCAGCACTCAAGGGGGTTATGCTGAAAAA.

In regard to this clone: The read stops 3 residues short of the end of the CDR3; the missing end is completed from the germline J gene. This chain uses TRBV10-2 with TRBJ2-7; 13 bases fit TRBD2. The CDR3 consists of 14 residues. Germline-derived CDR1 and CDR2 are WSHSY and SAAADI. V lost 8 bases and J lost 1; bases outside the gene matches: 2. CDR3: CASLGLAGSYEQYF. The sequenced part of the CDR3 DNA is TGCGCCAGCTTGGGACTAGCGGGATCCTACGAG.